This TCR beta chain was obtained from a study of T cells in Graves' hyperthyroidism and ophthalmopathy. Findings of the study overall: A 13 V-J model separated ophthalmopathy from stable hyperthyroidism. Peripheral blood also featured most of the thyroid clonotypes expanded above 0.001. For ophthalmopathy, model prediction preceded onset by a median around six months.

The CDR3 loop spans 14 amino acids. Looked up from germline, CDR1 is SGHRS and CDR2 is YFSETQ. With 1 base removed from V and 8 bases from J, the gap between germline ends came to 13 bases. This clonotype was observed at least ten times. Its antigen is not known. What was amplified from RNA transcripts were TCR beta CDR3 regions. When the TCR CDR3 underwent first-round RT-PCR, the HTBI primer set was used. TCRdb reprocessed the multiplex PCR reads via MiXCR and lists one record per CDR3 protein. Of around 620,000 distinct CDR3 sequences listed, about half were seen once; the top ten hold roughly 19%. The sequenced sample was peripheral blood or thyroid tissue (not recorded which). This clonotype originated in an adult woman with Graves' disease, either hyperthyroidism or ophthalmopathy (not recorded which). The chain has TRBV5-1 and TRBJ1-5; the D is unclear. CDR3 sequence: CASSLWGGEEPQHF. CDR3 bases: TGCGCCAGCAGCTTGTGGGGAGGTGAAGAGCCCCAGCATTTT.